This T cell receptor (beta chain) was sequenced for a study of T cells after yellow fever vaccination. Per the germline V gene, CDR1 is MNHEY and CDR2 is SVGEGT. The length of the CDR3 is 14 residues. V was clipped by 2 bases and J by 1 base, with 9 bases between them. TCRdb re-analysed the 5' RACE reads in MiXCR, keeping a single row per CDR3 protein. This sample has a few hundred thousand distinct CDR3 sequences, with 8.7% found just once. This clonotype has only a few counts. Its antigen is still unknown. Study observations and caveats: From the bulk population, abundant clonotypes could contaminate and appear within FACS-sorted repertoires.

This clonotype was sampled from a man younger than 35 who received the YFV17D yellow fever vaccine. The genes are TRBV6-2 or TRBV6-3 and TRBJ2-7; D ambiguous. Sequenced here: PBMCs, sampled on the day of the first yellow fever vaccination. The CDR3 DNA sequence: TGTGCCAGCAGTTACGGAGTCGCGTCCTACGAGCAGTACTTC. Protein product: CASSYGVASYEQYF.